These 28 T cell receptor beta chains came from one sample sequenced in a study of CD8 T cells in ankylosing spondylitis. Whole-study findings and limits: A TCR beta motif of 8 or 9 highly homologous variants appeared characteristic of ankylosing spondylitis blood.

Their cognate antigens are unknown. MiXCR, run by TCRdb on the 5' RACE reads, gives a single entry per CDR3 protein. This sample has approximately 550,000 distinct CDR3 sequences, with roughly 13% found just once. Sequencing was done on a sample of blood, either unsorted or a sorted T cell fraction (not recorded which). The receptor source for this set is a male donor with ankylosing spondylitis.

This clonotype was found a few times. The chain employs TRBV13 and TRBJ2-1, with TRBD2 matching 13 bases. CDR1 and CDR2 (germline): PRHDT, FYEKMQ (reference sequence). CDR3 length: 17 amino acids. With V trimmed by 5 bases and J by 0 bases, 4 bases remained unmatched. The CDR3 spells CASSTWTSGSSYNEQFF. The CDR3 coding sequence is TGTGCCAGCAGCACCTGGACTAGCGGGAGCTCCTACAATGAGCAGTTCTTC.

The chain links TRBV27 to TRBJ1-1; possibly TRBD1 for D (6 bases). The V gene lost 3 bases and the J gene lost 7 bases, with 15 bases spanning the gap. Germline assignment: CDR1 MNHEY and CDR2 SMNVEV (reference sequence). This CDR3 is built from 14 residues. CDR3 protein: CASSFRGRDGEAFF. CDR3 coding DNA: TGTGCCAGCAGTTTTCGGGGGCGCGATGGTGAAGCTTTCTTT.

The rearrangement joins TRBV5-6 to TRBJ1-4; D is uncertain. The CDR3 sequence is 14 residues long. V lost 4 bases, J lost 7 bases, and 14 bases lay in between. Germline loops: CDR1 SGHDT, CDR2 YYEEEE. The CDR3 DNA reads as TGTGCCAGCAGCCCGGGCCGGCTTCGTGAAAAACTGTTTTTT. Amino acids: CASSPGRLREKLFF.

This clonotype has only a few counts. This chain uses TRBV29-1 with TRBJ2-2; D remains ambiguous. Trimming pared 5 bases from V and 4 bases from J, leaving 8 bases between. CDR1 and CDR2 (germline): SQVTM, ANQGSEA. The CDR3 has 12 amino acids. CDR3 protein: CSVRFSTGELFF. The CDR3 nucleotides read TGCAGCGTTCGATTTAGCACCGGGGAGCTGTTTTTT.

This clonotype has just a few counts. The V gene is TRBV7-9, the J gene TRBJ2-1, with D perhaps matching TRBD2 (6 bases). V lost 5 bases to trimming and J lost 6 bases, with 17 bases between them. This CDR3 contains 15 residues. Germline CDR1 and CDR2: SEHNR and FQNEAQ (reference sequence). This chain's CDR3 is CASSPRGGMSNEQFF. The CDR3 DNA reads as TGTGCCAGCAGCCCCCGCGGCGGGATGAGCAATGAGCAGTTCTTC.

This clonotype was observed many times. The genes are TRBV15 and TRBJ2-5; 8 nucleotides agree with TRBD2. The CDR3 is 17 residues long. Germline values: CDR1 LNHNV, CDR2 YYDKDF (reference sequence). Trimming removed 1 base from V and 2 bases from J; junction bases left unmatched: 9. The CDR3 loop reads CATSRGLVAGPQETQYF. In DNA, the CDR3 is TGTGCCACCAGCAGAGGATTGGTAGCGGGACCTCAAGAGACCCAGTACTTC.

The V gene is TRBV5-1, the J gene TRBJ1-6; the match to TRBD1 covers 8 bases. This CDR3 has 16 amino acids. CDR1 and CDR2 (germline): SGHRS, YFSETQ. Losses at the gene ends were 2 bases for V and 5 bases for J; bases not matched to a gene: 6. The CDR3: CASSLAPGQDNSPLHF. The CDR3, as DNA: TGCGCCAGCAGCTTAGCCCCGGGACAGGATAATTCACCCCTCCACTTT.

This rearrangement joins TRBV2 to TRBJ2-4, with 10 bases that match TRBD1. Germline V lookup: CDR1 SNHLY, CDR2 FYNNEI. The CDR3 contains 14 residues. The J segment lost 8 bases and the V segment lost 6 bases, leaving 7 bases of the junction unmatched. CDR3 amino acids: CASSQGGQGYIQYF. CDR3 sequence (DNA): TGTGCCAGCAGCCAAGGGGGACAGGGGTACATTCAGTACTTC. The full variable domain, completed using reference TRBV2 and TRBJ2-4, is EPEVTQTPSHQVTQMGQEVILRCVPISNHLYFYWYRQILGQKVEFLVSFYNNEISEKSEIFDDQFSVERPDGSNFTLKIRSTKLEDSAMYFCASSQGGQGYIQYFGAGTRLSVL.

As DNA, the CDR3 is TGTGCCAGCAGTGGCCGGGGGGGGGCGGGCACTGAAGCTTTCTTT. As protein: CASSGRGGAGTEAFF. The J gene is TRBJ1-1, the V gene TRBV2; possible D gene TRBD1, 6 bases. This CDR3 contains 15 residues. Germline V CDR1 and CDR2: SNHLY, FYNNEI. V was clipped by 4 bases and J by 4 bases, with 16 bases between them. The whole variable domain, filled in from reference TRBV2 and TRBJ1-1, reads EPEVTQTPSHQVTQMGQEVILRCVPISNHLYFYWYRQILGQKVEFLVSFYNNEISEKSEIFDDQFSVERPDGSNFTLKIRSTKLEDSAMYFCASSGRGGAGTEAFFGQGTRLTVV.

The chain recombines TRBV10-3 with TRBJ1-5; D is unresolved. The CDR3 loop spans 13 amino acids. From germline, CDR1 is ENHRY and CDR2 SYGVKD. The V and J ends lost 1 base and 4 bases respectively, with 5 bases between them. CDR3 DNA: TGTGCCATCAGTGAGTGGGCAAATCAGCCCCAGCATTTT. Translated, it gives CAISEWANQPQHF.

This clonotype was observed a few times. J is TRBJ1-3 and V is TRBV14; 7 nucleotides agree with TRBD1. With V trimmed by 4 bases and J by 4 bases, 10 bases remained unmatched. The CDR3 is 16 residues long. Germline V gene data show CDR1 as SGHDN and CDR2 as FVKESK. The CDR3 nucleotides read TGTGCCAGCAGCCGACATGCCACAGGGGTCGGAAACACCATATATTTT. Translated: CASSRHATGVGNTIYF.

The chain carries TRBV12-3 or TRBV12-4 and TRBJ1-3; a weak D match, TRBD1 (6 bases). The germline V and J ends were trimmed by 11 bases and 0 bases, with 17 bases remaining between them. The CDR3 runs to 15 residues. The CDR3 nucleotides are TGTGCCCCTACCCCGGACAGCCTCTCTGGAAACACCATATATTTT. It encodes CAPTPDSLSGNTIYF.

The genes are TRBV20-1 and TRBJ2-7; possibly TRBD1 for D (6 bases). The V and J ends lost 1 base and 3 bases respectively, with 10 bases between them. Germline assignment: CDR1 DFQATT and CDR2 SNEGSKA (reference sequence). CDR3 length: 13 residues. CDR3 sequence (DNA): TGCAGTGCTAGAGTTACAGGGCGCTACGAGCAGTACGTC. Its protein is CSARVTGRYEQYV.

This clonotype was seen only a few times. V usage is TRBV10-2 and J usage is TRBJ2-3; the D gene is possibly TRBD2 (6 bases). Trimming left V 5 bases short and J 5 bases short, with 14 bases between. The CDR3 runs 14 residues. Germline V gene data show CDR1 as WSHSY and CDR2 as SAAADI. CDR3 amino acids: CASSPAGMVDTQYF. DNA for the CDR3: TGCGCCAGCAGTCCCGCGGGAATGGTAGATACGCAGTATTTT.

There are many counts of this clonotype. The chain joins TRBV12-3 or TRBV12-4 to TRBJ2-1, with a tentative D call TRBD2 (5 bases). The CDR3 runs to 14 residues. Trimming removed 5 bases at V and 1 base at J, with 9 bases between. The CDR3: CASSTLVSYNEQFF. Here the CDR3 DNA reads TGTGCCAGCAGTACACTAGTGTCCTACAATGAGCAGTTCTTC.

At least ten counts were recorded for this clonotype. CDR3 sequence: CASSLSHRGTSPLHF. DNA for the CDR3: TGTGCCAGCAGTTTGTCCCACAGGGGCACTTCACCCCTCCACTTT. The rearrangement links TRBV12-3 or TRBV12-4 to TRBJ1-6; 7 bases align to TRBD1. This CDR3 contains 15 residues. V was pared by 3 bases and J by 9 bases, with 8 bases of the junction left unmatched.

This clonotype was seen ten or more times. V and J are TRBV12-3 or TRBV12-4 and TRBJ2-3; D gene uncertain. CDR3 length equals 14 residues. The germline V and J ends were trimmed by 6 bases and 0 bases, with 10 bases remaining between them. The CDR3, as DNA: TGTGCCAGCAGCCGGTTGGGAAGCACAGATACGCAGTATTTT. Translation gives CASSRLGSTDTQYF.

This chain links TRBV9 with TRBJ2-6; perhaps TRBD1 as D (7 bases). Germline V CDR1 and CDR2: SGDLS, YYNGEE. Deletions cut 3 bases from V and 13 bases from J, with 17 bases between. This CDR3 has 14 amino acids. As DNA, the CDR3 is TGTGCCAGCAGCGCTGGAGGGACAGCGCGGGTCCTGACTTTC. This sequence encodes CASSAGGTARVLTF.

The rearrangement links TRBV10-3 to TRBJ1-1; D ambiguous. Germline V gives CDR1 ENHRY, CDR2 SYGVKD. CDR3 length equals 13 residues. Trimming removed 2 bases at V and 0 bases at J, with 4 bases between. The CDR3 here is CAISETLNTEAFF. The CDR3 coding sequence is TGTGCCATCAGTGAGACTCTGAACACTGAAGCTTTCTTT.

The J gene is TRBJ1-1, the V gene TRBV3-1, with a weak D call TRBD1 (5 bases). The V end lost 3 bases, the J end lost 1 base, and 12 bases lay between the germline ends. Germline values: CDR1 LGHDT, CDR2 YNNKEL (reference sequence). There are 15 residues in the CDR3. The CDR3 coding sequence is TGTGCCAGCAGCCATGGAGACAGACCGAACACTGAAGCTTTCTTT. Translating gives CASSHGDRPNTEAFF.

This chain joins TRBV20-1 and TRBJ2-5, with TRBD2 matching 9 bases. Germline V gene lookup returns CDR1 DFQATT and CDR2 SNEGSKA (reference sequence). This CDR3 is built from 15 residues. The ends lost 0 bases at V and 6 bases at J; junction bases unmatched: 8. The CDR3 DNA is TGCAGTGCTAGAGATCCAGCGGGAGGCGAGAAGACCCAGTACTTC. This codes for CSARDPAGGEKTQYF.

J is TRBJ2-1 and V is TRBV30; no definite D call. Germline CDR1 reads GTSNPN; CDR2 reads SVGIG (reference sequence). The CDR3 contains 11 residues. The CDR3 spells CATNRLVEQFF. For the CDR3, the DNA is TGTGCTACAAATAGGTTGGTTGAGCAGTTCTTC.

This clonotype was observed a few times. The chain combines TRBV19 with TRBJ2-7; D unresolved. Germline V gives CDR1 LNHDA, CDR2 SQIVND (reference sequence). The CDR3 spans 14 residues. V was shortened by 1 base and J by 0 bases, with 7 bases between the two germline ends. This CDR3 reads CASSIVLNSYEQYF. CDR3 DNA: TGTGCCAGTAGTATAGTTTTAAACTCCTACGAGCAGTACTTC.

This clonotype was observed many times. The chain links TRBV7-8 to TRBJ2-1; TRBD1 aligns across 10 bases. Losses at the gene ends were 5 bases for V and 0 bases for J; bases not matched to a gene: 4. The CDR3 totals 16 residues. Germline values: CDR1 SGHVS, CDR2 FQNEAQ. This chain's CDR3 is CASSRTGGSSYNEQFF. The CDR3 nucleotides read TGTGCCAGCAGCCGGACAGGGGGGAGCTCCTACAATGAGCAGTTCTTC.

This clonotype was detected only a few times. This chain joins TRBV28 and TRBJ1-1, with a weak D call TRBD1 (6 bases). The CDR3 extends over 16 amino acids. V shed 3 bases and J shed 1 base, with 15 bases lying between them. CDR1 is MDHEN, CDR2 SYDVKM, per germline. Written as DNA, the CDR3 is TGTGCCAGCAGTTTCATACAGGGATCAGGGAACACTGAAGCTTTCTTT. Encoded protein: CASSFIQGSGNTEAFF. Supplemented by reference TRBV28 and TRBJ1-1, the full variable domain reads DVKVTQSSRYLVKRTGEKVFLECVQDMDHENMFWYRQDPGLGLRLIYFSYDVKMKEKGDIPEGYSVSREKKERFSLILESASTNQTSMYLCASSFIQGSGNTEAFFGQGTRLTVV.

This clonotype was observed a few times. The V call is TRBV28, the J call TRBJ1-4; no reliable D call. The V end lost 6 bases, the J end lost 8 bases, and 10 bases lay between the germline ends. The germline V gene has CDR1 MDHEN and CDR2 SYDVKM. There are 12 residues in the CDR3. DNA of the CDR3: TGTGCCAGCAGACAGTCGGAAGAAAAACTGTTTTTT. Translating it yields CASRQSEEKLFF.

The chain carries TRBV10-2 and TRBJ1-1; D ambiguous. The V and J ends lost 8 bases and 1 base respectively, with 11 bases between them. From germline, CDR1 is WSHSY and CDR2 SAAADI. The CDR3 totals 13 residues. The CDR3 sequence: CASFPRGNTEAFF. The CDR3 DNA sequence: TGCGCCAGCTTCCCCCGGGGGAACACTGAAGCTTTCTTT.

Ten or more counts support this clonotype. V usage is TRBV12-3 or TRBV12-4 and J usage is TRBJ1-2, with a tentative D call TRBD1 (5 bases). V was shortened by 4 bases and J by 2 bases, with 11 bases between the two germline ends. The CDR3 has 14 residues. In DNA, the CDR3 is TGTGCCAGCAGTTCGGGGGATCTGAACTATGGCTACACCTTC. Protein product: CASSSGDLNYGYTF.